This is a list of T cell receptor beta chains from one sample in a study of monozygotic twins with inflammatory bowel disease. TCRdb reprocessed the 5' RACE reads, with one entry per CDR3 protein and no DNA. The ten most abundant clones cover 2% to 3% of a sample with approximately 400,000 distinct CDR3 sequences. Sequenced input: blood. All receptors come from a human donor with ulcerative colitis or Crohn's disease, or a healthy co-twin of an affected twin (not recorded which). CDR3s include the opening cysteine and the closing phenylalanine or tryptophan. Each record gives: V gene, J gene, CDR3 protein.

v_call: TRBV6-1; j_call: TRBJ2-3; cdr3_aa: CASSRRGETPTDTQYF
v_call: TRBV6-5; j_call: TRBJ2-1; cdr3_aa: CASSYSGQSLYNEQFF
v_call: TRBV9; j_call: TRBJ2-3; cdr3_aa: CASSATPLGTDTQYF
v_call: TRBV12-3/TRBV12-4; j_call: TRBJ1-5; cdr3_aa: CASSSGLLAGQPQHF
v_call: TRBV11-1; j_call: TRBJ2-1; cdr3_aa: CASSPLEGLVRSSYNEQFF
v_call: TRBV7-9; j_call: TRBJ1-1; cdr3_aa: CASSSTGPLNTEAFF
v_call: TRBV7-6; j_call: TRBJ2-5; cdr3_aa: CASSLIWGQGEETQYF
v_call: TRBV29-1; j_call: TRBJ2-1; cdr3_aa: CSVEWQRTSGFF
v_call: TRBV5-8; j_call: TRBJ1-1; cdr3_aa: CASSFFARAFF
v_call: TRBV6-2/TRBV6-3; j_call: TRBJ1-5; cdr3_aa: CASSHMESNQPQHF
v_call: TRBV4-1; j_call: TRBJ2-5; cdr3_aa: CASSPPPGTSGEESQETQYF
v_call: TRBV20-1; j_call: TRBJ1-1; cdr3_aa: CSARRDSNTEAFF
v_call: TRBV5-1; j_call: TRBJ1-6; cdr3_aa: CASSLGPEDNSPLHF
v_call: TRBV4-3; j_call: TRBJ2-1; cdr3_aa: CASSRLGTSGAASYNEQFF
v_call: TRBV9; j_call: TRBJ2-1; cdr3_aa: CASSPEGLAGLFF
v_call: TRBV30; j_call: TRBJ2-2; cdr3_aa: CAWSVTGTGELFF
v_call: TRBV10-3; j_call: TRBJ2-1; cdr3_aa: CAIGPYNEQFF
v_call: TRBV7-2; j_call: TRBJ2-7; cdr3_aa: CASSVTGTESYEQYF
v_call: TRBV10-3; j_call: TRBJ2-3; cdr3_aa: CAIGLAGGPTTDTQYF
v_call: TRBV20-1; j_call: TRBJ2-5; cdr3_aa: CSARVGGTAKETQYF
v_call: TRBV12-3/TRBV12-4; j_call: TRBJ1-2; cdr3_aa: CASSFSGSGYGYTF
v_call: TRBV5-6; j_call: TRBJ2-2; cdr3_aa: CASSYTGAGELFF
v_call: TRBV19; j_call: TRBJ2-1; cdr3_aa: CASSILAAYNEQFF
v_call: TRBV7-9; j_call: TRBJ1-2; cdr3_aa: CASSGAHNYGYTF
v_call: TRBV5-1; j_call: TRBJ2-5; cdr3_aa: CASSFTEGTQYF
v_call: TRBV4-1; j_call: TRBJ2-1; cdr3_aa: CASSQGIWSYNEQFF
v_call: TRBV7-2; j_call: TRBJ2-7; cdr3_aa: CASSPRTGYTYEQYF
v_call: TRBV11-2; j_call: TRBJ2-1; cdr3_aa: CVSSLGRGYEQFF
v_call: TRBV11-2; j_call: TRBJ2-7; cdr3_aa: CASSLERRWQYF
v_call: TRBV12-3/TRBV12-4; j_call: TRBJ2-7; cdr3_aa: CASSLRQGGSYEQYF
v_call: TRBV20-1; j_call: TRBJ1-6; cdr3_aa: CSAHLDRNSPLHF
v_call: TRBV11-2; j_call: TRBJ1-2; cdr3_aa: CASSLATGTGLYGYTF
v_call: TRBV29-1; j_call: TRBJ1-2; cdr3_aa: CSVESLGGATPALPYGYTF
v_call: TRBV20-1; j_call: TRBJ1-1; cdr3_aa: CSALSRFRNTEAFF
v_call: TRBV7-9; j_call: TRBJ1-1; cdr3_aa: CASRPGTGFTEAFF
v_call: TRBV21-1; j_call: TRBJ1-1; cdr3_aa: CASSKDGGNTEAFF
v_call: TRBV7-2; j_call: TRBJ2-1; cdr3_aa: CASSTQGGEQFF
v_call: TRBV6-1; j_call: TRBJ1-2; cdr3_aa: CASTKDTGESVYGYTF
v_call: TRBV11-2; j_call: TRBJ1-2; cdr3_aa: CASSLEGPGYTF
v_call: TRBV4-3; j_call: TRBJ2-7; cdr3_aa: CASSQEWTGPEQYF
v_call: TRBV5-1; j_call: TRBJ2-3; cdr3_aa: CASSLAPTDTQYF